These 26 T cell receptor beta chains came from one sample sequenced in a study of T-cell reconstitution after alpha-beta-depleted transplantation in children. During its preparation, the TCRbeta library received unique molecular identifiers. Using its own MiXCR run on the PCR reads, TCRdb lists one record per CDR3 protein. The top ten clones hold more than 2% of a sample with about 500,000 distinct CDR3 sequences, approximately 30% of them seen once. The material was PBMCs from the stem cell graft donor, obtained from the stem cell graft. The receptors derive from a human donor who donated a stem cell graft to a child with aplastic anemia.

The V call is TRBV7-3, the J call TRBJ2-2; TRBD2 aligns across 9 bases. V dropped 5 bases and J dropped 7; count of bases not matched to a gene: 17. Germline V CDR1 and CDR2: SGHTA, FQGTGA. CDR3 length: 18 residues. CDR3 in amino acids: CASSPFLVAGELGGELFF. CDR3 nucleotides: TGTGCCAGCAGCCCCTTTTTGGTAGCGGGAGAGTTGGGCGGGGAGCTGTTTTTT.

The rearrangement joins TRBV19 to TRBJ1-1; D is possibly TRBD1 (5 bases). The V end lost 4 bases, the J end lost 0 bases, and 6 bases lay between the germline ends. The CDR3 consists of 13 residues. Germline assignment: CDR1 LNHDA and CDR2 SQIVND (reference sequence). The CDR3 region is CASSRGLNTEAFF. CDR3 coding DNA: TGTGCCAGTAGTAGGGGACTGAACACTGAAGCTTTCTTT.

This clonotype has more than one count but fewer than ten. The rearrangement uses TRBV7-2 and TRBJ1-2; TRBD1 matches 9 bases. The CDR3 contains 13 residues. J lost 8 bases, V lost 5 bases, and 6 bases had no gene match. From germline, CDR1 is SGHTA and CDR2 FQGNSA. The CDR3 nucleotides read TGTGCCAGCAGCAAGGGACAGGGCACGGGCTACACCTTC. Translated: CASSKGQGTGYTF.

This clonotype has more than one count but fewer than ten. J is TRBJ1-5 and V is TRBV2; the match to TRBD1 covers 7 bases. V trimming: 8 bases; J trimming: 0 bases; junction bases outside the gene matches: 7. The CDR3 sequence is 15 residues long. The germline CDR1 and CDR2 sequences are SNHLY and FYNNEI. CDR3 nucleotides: TGTGCCAGCGGGGCAGGGGGATATAGCAATCAGCCCCAGCATTTT. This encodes CASGAGGYSNQPQHF.

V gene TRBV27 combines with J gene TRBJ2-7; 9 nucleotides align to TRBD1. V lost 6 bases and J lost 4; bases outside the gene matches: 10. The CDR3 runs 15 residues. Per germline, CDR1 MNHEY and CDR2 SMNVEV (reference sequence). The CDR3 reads CASSLSGTGRYEQYV. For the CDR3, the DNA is TGTGCCAGCAGCCTATCCGGGACAGGGAGATACGAGCAGTACGTC.

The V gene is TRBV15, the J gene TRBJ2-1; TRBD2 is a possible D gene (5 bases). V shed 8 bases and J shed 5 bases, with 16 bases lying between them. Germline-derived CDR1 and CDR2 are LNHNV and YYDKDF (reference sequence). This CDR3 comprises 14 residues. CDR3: CATGDSGKDNEQFF. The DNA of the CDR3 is TGTGCCACCGGCGATTCCGGGAAGGACAATGAGCAGTTCTTC.

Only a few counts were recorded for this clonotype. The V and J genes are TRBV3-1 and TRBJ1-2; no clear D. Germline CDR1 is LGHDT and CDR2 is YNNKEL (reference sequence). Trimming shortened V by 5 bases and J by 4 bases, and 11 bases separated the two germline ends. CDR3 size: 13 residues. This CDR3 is CASSTRVTYGYTF. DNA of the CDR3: TGTGCCAGCAGCACCCGAGTGACCTATGGCTACACCTTC.

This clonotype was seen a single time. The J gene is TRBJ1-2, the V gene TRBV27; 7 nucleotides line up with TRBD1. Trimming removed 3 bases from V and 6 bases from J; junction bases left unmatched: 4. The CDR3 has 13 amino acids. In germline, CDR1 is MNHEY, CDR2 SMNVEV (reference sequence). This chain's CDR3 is CASSFAGGHGYTF. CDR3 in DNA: TGTGCCAGCAGTTTCGCAGGGGGTCATGGCTACACCTTC.

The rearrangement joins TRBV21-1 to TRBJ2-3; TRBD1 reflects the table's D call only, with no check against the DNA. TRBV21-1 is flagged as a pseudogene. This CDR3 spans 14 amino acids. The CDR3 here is CASSSQGRTDTQYF. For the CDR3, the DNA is TGTGCCAGCAGTTCACAGGGCCGCACAGATACGCAGTATTTT.

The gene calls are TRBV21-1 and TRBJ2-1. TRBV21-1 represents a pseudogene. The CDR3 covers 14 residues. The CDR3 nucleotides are TGTGCCAGCAGCAAAGGAGGCAGCACCAATGAGCAGTTCTTC. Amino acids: CASSKGGSTNEQFF.

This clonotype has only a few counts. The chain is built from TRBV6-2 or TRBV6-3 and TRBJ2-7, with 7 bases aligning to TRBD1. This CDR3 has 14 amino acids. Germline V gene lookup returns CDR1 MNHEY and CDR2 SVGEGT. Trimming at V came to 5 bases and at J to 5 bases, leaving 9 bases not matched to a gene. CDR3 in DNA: TGTGCCAGCAGTACATCCACAGGGGTCCACGAGCAGTACGTC. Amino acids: CASSTSTGVHEQYV.

CDR3 region: CASSPWGEGISPLHF. The CDR3 nucleotides are TGTGCCAGCAGCCCCTGGGGAGAAGGTATTTCACCCCTCCACTTT. The chain uses TRBV28 and TRBJ1-6, with D unclear. Per the germline V gene, CDR1 is MDHEN and CDR2 is SYDVKM. This CDR3 spans 15 amino acids. V dropped 6 bases and J dropped 9 bases, with 18 bases sitting between them.

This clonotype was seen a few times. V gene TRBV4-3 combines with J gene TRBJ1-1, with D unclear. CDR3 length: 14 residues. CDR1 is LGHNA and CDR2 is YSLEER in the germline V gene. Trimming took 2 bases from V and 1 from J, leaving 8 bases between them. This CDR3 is CASSQKGENTEAFF. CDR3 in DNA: TGCGCCAGCAGCCAAAAGGGAGAGAACACTGAAGCTTTCTTT.

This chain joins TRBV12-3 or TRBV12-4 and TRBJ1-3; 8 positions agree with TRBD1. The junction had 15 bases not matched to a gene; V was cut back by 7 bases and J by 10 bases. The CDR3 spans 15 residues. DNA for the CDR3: TGTGCCAGCATCCCGGACAGGGAGGGAAGTAGGACCATATATTTT. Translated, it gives CASIPDREGSRTIYF.

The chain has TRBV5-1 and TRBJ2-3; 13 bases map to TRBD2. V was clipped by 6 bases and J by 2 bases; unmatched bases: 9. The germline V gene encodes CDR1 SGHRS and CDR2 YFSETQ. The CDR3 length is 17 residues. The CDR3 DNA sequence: TGCGCCAGCACCCGAGAACTAGCGGGAGGGACCACAGATACGCAGTATTTT. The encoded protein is CASTRELAGGTTDTQYF. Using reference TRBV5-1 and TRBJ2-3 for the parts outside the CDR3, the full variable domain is KAGVTQTPRYLIKTRGQQVTLSCSPISGHRSVSWYQQTPGQGLQFLFEYFSETQRNKGNFPGRFSGRQFSNSRSEMNVSTLELGDSALYLCASTRELAGGTTDTQYFGPGTRLTVL.

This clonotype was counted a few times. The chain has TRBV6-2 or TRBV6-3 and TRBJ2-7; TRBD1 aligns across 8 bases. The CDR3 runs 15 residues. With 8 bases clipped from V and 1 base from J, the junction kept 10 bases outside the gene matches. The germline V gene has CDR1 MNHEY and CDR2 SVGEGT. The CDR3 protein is CASLAGTGGSYEQYV. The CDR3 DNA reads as TGTGCCAGCCTGGCAGGGACAGGTGGGTCCTACGAGCAGTACGTC.

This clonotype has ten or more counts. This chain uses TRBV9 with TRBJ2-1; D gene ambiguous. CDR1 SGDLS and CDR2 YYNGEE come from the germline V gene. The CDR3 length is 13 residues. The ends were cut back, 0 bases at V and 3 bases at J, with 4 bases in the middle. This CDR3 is CASSVGDYNEQFF. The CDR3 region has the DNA TGTGCCAGCAGCGTAGGTGACTACAATGAGCAGTTCTTC.

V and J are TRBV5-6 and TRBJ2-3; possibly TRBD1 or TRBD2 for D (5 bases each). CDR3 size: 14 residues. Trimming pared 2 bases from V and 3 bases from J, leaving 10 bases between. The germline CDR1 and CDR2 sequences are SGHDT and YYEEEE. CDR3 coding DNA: TGTGCCAGCAGCTTAGGGACCCCGACAGATACGCAGTATTTT. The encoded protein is CASSLGTPTDTQYF.

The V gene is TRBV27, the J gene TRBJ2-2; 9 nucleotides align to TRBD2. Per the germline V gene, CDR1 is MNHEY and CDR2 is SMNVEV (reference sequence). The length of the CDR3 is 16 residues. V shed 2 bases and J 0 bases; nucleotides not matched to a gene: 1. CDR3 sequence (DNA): TGTGCCAGCAGTTTACTAGCGGGACCGAACACCGGGGAGCTGTTTTTT. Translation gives CASSLLAGPNTGELFF.

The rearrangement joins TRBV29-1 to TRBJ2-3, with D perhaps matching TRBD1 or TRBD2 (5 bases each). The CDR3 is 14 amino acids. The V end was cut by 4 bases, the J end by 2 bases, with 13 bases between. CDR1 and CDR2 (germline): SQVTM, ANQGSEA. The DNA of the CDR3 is TGCAGCGTTGCTTCGGGACGATTCACAGATACGCAGTATTTT. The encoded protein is CSVASGRFTDTQYF.

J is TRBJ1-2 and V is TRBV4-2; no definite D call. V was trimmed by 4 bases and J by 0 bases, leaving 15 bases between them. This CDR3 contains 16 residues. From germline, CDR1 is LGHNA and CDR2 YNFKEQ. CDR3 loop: CASSPPGSGPNYGYTF. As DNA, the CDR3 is TGTGCCAGCAGCCCTCCCGGGAGCGGCCCTAACTATGGCTACACCTTC.

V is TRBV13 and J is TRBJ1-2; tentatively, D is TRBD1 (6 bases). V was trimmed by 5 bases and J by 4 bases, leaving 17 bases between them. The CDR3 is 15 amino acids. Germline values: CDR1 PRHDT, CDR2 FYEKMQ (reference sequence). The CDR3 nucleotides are TGTGCCAGCAGCGCTACAGGGTCTAACGCCTATGGCTACACCTTC. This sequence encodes CASSATGSNAYGYTF. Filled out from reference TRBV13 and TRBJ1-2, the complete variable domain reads AAGVIQSPRHLIKEKRETATLKCYPIPRHDTVYWYQQGPGQDPQFLISFYEKMQSDKGSIPDRFSAQQFSDYHSELNMSSLELGDSALYFCASSATGSNAYGYTFGSGTRLTVV.

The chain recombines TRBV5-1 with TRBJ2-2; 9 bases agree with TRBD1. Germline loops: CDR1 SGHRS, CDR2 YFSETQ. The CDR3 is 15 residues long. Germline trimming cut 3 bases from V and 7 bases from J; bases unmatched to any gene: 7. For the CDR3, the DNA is TGCGCCAGCAGCTCCGGGACAGGGAACCTCGGGGAGCTGTTTTTT. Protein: CASSSGTGNLGELFF.

CDR3 sequence reads: CASSSSRQGHEQYF. CDR3 coding DNA: TGCGCCAGCAGCTCCTCCCGACAGGGACACGAGCAGTACTTC. This sequence joins TRBV5-1 and TRBJ2-7, with 7 bases fitting TRBD1. CDR1 is SGHRS and CDR2 is YFSETQ in the germline V gene. J gave up 5 bases and V 3 bases, and 8 bases lay outside the gene matches. The CDR3 sequence is 14 residues long.

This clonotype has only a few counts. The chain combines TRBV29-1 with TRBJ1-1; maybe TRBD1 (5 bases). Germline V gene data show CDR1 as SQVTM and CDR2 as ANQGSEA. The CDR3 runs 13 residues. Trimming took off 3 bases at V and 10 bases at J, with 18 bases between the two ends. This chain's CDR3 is CSVEWGVTGGAFF. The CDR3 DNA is TGCAGCGTTGAGTGGGGGGTCACGGGAGGAGCTTTCTTT.

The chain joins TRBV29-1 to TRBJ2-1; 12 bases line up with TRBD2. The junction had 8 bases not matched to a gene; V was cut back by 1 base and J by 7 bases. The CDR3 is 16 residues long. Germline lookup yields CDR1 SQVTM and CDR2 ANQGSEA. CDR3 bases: TGCAGCGTTGAAGGGGATCAGACTAGCGGGAGAAATGAGCAGTTCTTC. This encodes CSVEGDQTSGRNEQFF.